Each of the 21 T cell receptor beta chains below was sequenced from the same sample in a study of monozygotic twins with inflammatory bowel disease. TCRdb reprocessed the 5' RACE reads and reports one entry per CDR3 protein, with no DNA. Here the sample table reports more than 95,000 distinct CDR3 sequences. The sequencing sample was made of blood. These receptors all stem from a human donor with ulcerative colitis or Crohn's disease, or a healthy co-twin of an affected twin (not recorded which).

CDR3: CASSFYGEETQYF. The J gene is TRBJ2-5, the V gene TRBV5-1. The CDR3 runs to 13 residues. CDR1 is SGHRS, CDR2 YFSETQ, per germline.

The chain carries TRBV20-1 and TRBJ2-2; the TCRdb call, TRBD1, lacks DNA for checking. The CDR3 runs to 15 residues. From germline, CDR1 is DFQATT and CDR2 SNEGSKA (reference sequence). CDR3 sequence reads: CSARKPGTGAGELFF.

The rearrangement joins TRBV18 to TRBJ2-1; the TCRdb D gene call, TRBD1, has no DNA to confirm it. Germline CDR1 KGHSH, CDR2 LQKENI. This CDR3 region has 16 residues. CDR3 loop: CASSPLGQGAYNEQFF.

The chain joins TRBV20-1 to TRBJ2-1. CDR1 DFQATT and CDR2 SNEGSKA come from the germline V gene (reference sequence). The CDR3 is made up of 16 amino acids. CDR3: CSASSSRNSGRNEQFF.

The chain couples TRBV18 to TRBJ2-7. CDR1 and CDR2 from the germline V gene are KGHSH and LQKENI. The CDR3 is made up of 12 amino acids. The CDR3 sequence: CASSRETRQQYF.

The chain has TRBV5-1 and TRBJ1-2; TCRdb designates TRBD1, a call that cannot be tested without DNA. The CDR3 extends over 15 amino acids. CDR1 SGHRS and CDR2 YFSETQ come from the germline V gene. CDR3 loop: CASSPDGTPNYGYTF. The full variable domain, with the rest looked up from reference TRBV5-1 and TRBJ1-2, is KAGVTQTPRYLIKTRGQQVTLSCSPISGHRSVSWYQQTPGQGLQFLFEYFSETQRNKGNFPGRFSGRQFSNSRSEMNVSTLELGDSALYLCASSPDGTPNYGYTFGSGTRLTVV.

The rearrangement uses TRBV28 and TRBJ2-2; lacking DNA, the TRBD1 call made by TCRdb goes unchecked. This CDR3 contains 15 residues. The germline gives CDR1 MDHEN, CDR2 SYDVKM. CDR3: CASSSQGKSTGELFF.

The CDR3 loop is CASSQGTGLNEKLFF. The chain joins TRBV3-1 to TRBJ1-4; absent DNA, TCRdb's TRBD1 call cannot be checked. Germline-derived CDR1 and CDR2 are LGHDT and YNNKEL (reference sequence). The CDR3 consists of 15 residues.

The chain couples TRBV5-1 to TRBJ1-2. The CDR3 runs to 13 residues. Germline CDR1 is SGHRS and CDR2 is YFSETQ. CDR3 sequence: CASSLGTYYGYTF.

V is TRBV20-1 and J is TRBJ2-1. This CDR3 has 15 amino acids. From germline, CDR1 is DFQATT and CDR2 SNEGSKA (reference sequence). The CDR3 sequence is CSARDFSTPHNEQFF.

The chain is built from TRBV5-1 and TRBJ2-7; the TCRdb call, TRBD2, lacks DNA for checking. The V gene's germline CDR1 is SGHRS and CDR2 YFSETQ. This CDR3 is 15 amino acids long. CDR3 residues: CASSLTGLELSRQYF. Complete variable domain (other parts from reference TRBV5-1 and TRBJ2-7): KAGVTQTPRYLIKTRGQQVTLSCSPISGHRSVSWYQQTPGQGLQFLFEYFSETQRNKGNFPGRFSGRQFSNSRSEMNVSTLELGDSALYLCASSLTGLELSRQYFGPGTRLTVT.

The chain combines TRBV30 with TRBJ2-3; TCRdb returns TRBD2, unconfirmable since there is no DNA. The germline CDR1 and CDR2 sequences are GTSNPN and SVGIG (reference sequence). The CDR3 contains 15 residues. CDR3 region: CAWSMRLANTDTQYF.

This chain uses TRBV20-1 with TRBJ1-2; as DNA is missing, the TRBD1 call by TCRdb cannot be tested. The CDR3 covers 14 residues. Germline CDR1 DFQATT, CDR2 SNEGSKA (reference sequence). CDR3 loop: CSARDGQTGYGYTF.

The gene calls are TRBV30 and TRBJ2-2. The CDR3 runs to 12 residues. The germline V gene has CDR1 GTSNPN and CDR2 SVGIG (reference sequence). CDR3 residues: CAWSYGGGELFF.

This chain joins TRBV15 and TRBJ2-1. The CDR3 covers 13 residues. Germline V gene data show CDR1 as LNHNV and CDR2 as YYDKDF (reference sequence). CDR3 residues: CATSRVGKNEQFF.

The rearrangement joins TRBV10-1 to TRBJ2-7. Germline CDR1 and CDR2: WNHNN and SYGVQD (reference sequence). There are 15 residues in the CDR3. CDR3 region: CASSGNSVSSYEQYF.

This rearrangement joins TRBV27 to TRBJ2-7. The CDR3 runs to 13 residues. Germline CDR1 and CDR2: MNHEY and SMNVEV (reference sequence). The CDR3 sequence: CASRLLGSEEQYF.

This chain links TRBV6-6 with TRBJ2-5; TCRdb gives TRBD1 as the D gene, but with no DNA this cannot be confirmed. The CDR3 is 12 residues long. CDR1 is MNHNY and CDR2 is SVGAGI in the germline V gene (reference sequence). The CDR3 protein is CASSGGRETQYF.

The chain couples TRBV4-1 to TRBJ2-1. CDR1 is MGHRA, CDR2 YSYEKL, per germline. This CDR3 has 12 residues. CDR3 loop: CASSQVVYEQFF.

This chain uses TRBV20-1 with TRBJ2-3; absent DNA, TCRdb's TRBD1 call cannot be checked. Per the germline V gene, CDR1 is DFQATT and CDR2 is SNEGSKA (reference sequence). The CDR3 spans 17 residues. The CDR3 sequence is CSATVPPGQGYTDTQYF.

The V and J genes are TRBV5-1 and TRBJ2-5; TCRdb names TRBD2, which stays unverified in the absence of DNA. The CDR3 covers 16 residues. Germline V CDR1 and CDR2: SGHRS, YFSETQ. This chain's CDR3 is CASSLGEAGYQETQYF.